This TCR beta chain was identified during a study of monozygotic twins with inflammatory bowel disease. General study points: None of the different T cell subtypes could be distinguished from one another. Researchers report that IBD patients shared fewer clonotypes with others than healthy twins, especially amid disease activity.

The germline V gene has CDR1 DFQATT and CDR2 SNEGSKA (reference sequence). The CDR3 is 14 residues long. Researchers generated cDNA in eight separate reactions per sample. UMIs incorporating a 6-nucleotide sample barcode were appended by means of template switching. TCRdb re-called the 5' RACE reads and gives one entry per CDR3 protein, without DNA. In total, the table holds about 140,000 distinct CDR3 sequences. With respect to this clonotype: Its antigen is not known.

This chain uses TRBV20-1 with TRBJ2-2; TCRdb selects TRBD1, and the lack of DNA leaves this call unchecked. Sequencing input: blood. This sequence originates from a human donor with ulcerative colitis or Crohn's disease, or a healthy co-twin of an affected twin (not recorded which). This chain's CDR3 is CSANQGAVTGELFF.